Detailed here is one T cell receptor beta chain. Its antigen is as yet unknown. The data were produced by immunoSEQ multiplex PCR, yet TCRdb's version contains in-frame clones alone and is incomplete. The data show about 90,000 clones, with 80% to 95% seen just once and 0.3% to 0.35% held by the top ten. This entry is derived from a study of graft-versus-host responses after intestinal transplantation. Study background: Recipients underwent multivisceral, liver-intestinal, or isolated intestinal transplants. Following induction with anti-thymocyte globulin, all recipients were given tacrolimus and steroids for roughly three years. General study findings and limits: GvH clonotypes were identified within recipient marrow, with a subset emerging first in ileum or blood. Graft-versus-host to host-versus-graft clonal ratios in allografts were high in patients with graft-donor T cell macrochimerism.

CDR3 length: 12 residues. The germline gives CDR1 ENHRY, CDR2 SYGVKD. V was trimmed by 8 bases and J by 1 base, leaving 8 bases between them. The chain joins TRBV10-3 to TRBJ1-1, with D possibly being TRBD1 (5 bases). This sequence was found in a human donor who was the organ donor for an intestinal transplant. The sequences come from unstimulated CD4+ T cells sorted from spleen or lymph node cells, collected before transplant. CDR3 sequence: CAIGGGNTEAFF. CDR3 bases: TGTGCCATCGGGGGGGGGAACACTGAAGCTTTCTTT.